This passage covers 16 T cell receptor beta chains from one sample sequenced in a study of CD8+ T cells in alopecia areata. Once RNA had been extracted, it was reverse transcribed into cDNA to act as the sequencing template. Only in-frame clones appear in the TCRdb table, and some are missing; sequencing was by immunoSEQ multiplex PCR. The sample records 140,000 to 150,000 clones, around 87% being singletons. Sequencing was performed on CD8+ T cells sorted from blood, taken at week 0. The receptors were gathered from a human donor with alopecia areata.

Regarding this clone: The same CDR3 is also encoded by other DNA sequences in this sample. This sequence joins TRBV9 and TRBJ2-1; no firm D call. The ends were cut back, 0 bases at V and 3 bases at J, with 4 bases in the middle. CDR1 is SGDLS, CDR2 YYNGEE, per germline. The CDR3 has 13 amino acids. The DNA of the CDR3 is TGTGCCAGCAGCGTAGAGGGCTACAATGAGCAGTTCTTC. This gives the protein CASSVEGYNEQFF.

The chain employs TRBV27 and TRBJ2-1; D ambiguous. The germline V gene encodes CDR1 MNHEY and CDR2 SMNVEV (reference sequence). The CDR3 sequence is 15 residues long. V was pared by 10 bases and J by 0 bases, with 16 bases between. The CDR3 reads CATCEGTTSYNEQFF. The CDR3 region has the DNA TGTGCCACCTGCGAAGGTACCACCTCCTACAATGAGCAGTTCTTC.

The V and J genes are TRBV7-2 and TRBJ2-1; TRBD1 aligns across 9 bases. Trimming removed 8 bases from V and 7 bases from J; junction bases left unmatched: 6. The CDR3 totals 13 residues. The germline gives CDR1 SGHTA, CDR2 FQGNSA. The CDR3 coding sequence is TGTGCCAGCGGTTGGACAGGGGCGAATGAGCAGTTCTTC. Protein sequence: CASGWTGANEQFF.

The chain is built from TRBV2 and TRBJ2-7; D is unresolved. Trimming pared 1 base from V and 1 base from J, leaving 8 bases between. Germline values: CDR1 SNHLY, CDR2 FYNNEI. This CDR3 comprises 14 residues. CDR3: CASSEDQDSYEQYF. The CDR3 bases are TGTGCCAGCAGTGAAGATCAGGATTCCTACGAGCAGTACTTC.

The chain links TRBV7-6 to TRBJ2-1; TRBD2 agrees at 9 bases. The CDR3 runs to 14 residues. The germline CDR1 and CDR2 sequences are SGHVS and FNYEAQ. V shed 5 bases and J 9 bases; nucleotides not matched to a gene: 8. CDR3 protein: CASSPPAGGVEQFF. The CDR3 DNA reads as TGTGCCAGCAGCCCCCCGGCGGGAGGGGTTGAGCAGTTCTTC. The full variable domain, with the rest looked up from reference TRBV7-6 and TRBJ2-1, is GAGVSQSPRYKVTKRGQDVALRCDPISGHVSLYWYRQALGQGPEFLTYFNYEAQQDKSGLPNDRFSAERPEGSISTLTIQRTEQRDSAMYRCASSPPAGGVEQFFGPGTRLTVL.

The rearrangement links TRBV6-6 to TRBJ2-7; D is possibly TRBD1 (5 bases). This CDR3 region has 14 residues. CDR1 is MNHNY and CDR2 is SVGAGI in the germline V gene (reference sequence). Trimming pared 2 bases from V and 2 bases from J, leaving 10 bases between. The CDR3 nucleotides are TGTGCCAGCAGTTACCTTGACAGAACCTACGAGCAGTACTTC. It encodes CASSYLDRTYEQYF.

J is TRBJ2-7 and V is TRBV6-5; D remains ambiguous. The germline V gene encodes CDR1 MNHEY and CDR2 SVGAGI. V shed 1 base and J shed 0 bases, with 4 bases lying between them. The CDR3 totals 13 residues. The CDR3 nucleotides are TGTGCCAGCAGTTACTATGGCTCCTACGAGCAGTACTTC. Translating gives CASSYYGSYEQYF.

This clone is labeled medium-sized (0.01 to 0.1%). V is TRBV9 and J is TRBJ2-2, with no clear D. Germline values: CDR1 SGDLS, CDR2 YYNGEE. Between the trimmed V and J ends, which lost 3 bases and 1 base, there was a span of 10 bases. The CDR3 length is 15 residues. In DNA, the CDR3 is TGTGCCAGCAGCGCTCCCCTGGGGAACACCGGGGAGCTGTTTTTT. This gives the protein CASSAPLGNTGELFF.

This chain connects TRBV29-1 to TRBJ2-4, with D perhaps matching TRBD1 (6 bases). CDR3 length: 12 amino acids. The V gene lost 3 bases and the J gene lost 5 bases, with 8 bases spanning the gap. From germline, CDR1 is SQVTM and CDR2 ANQGSEA. CDR3 nucleotides: TGCAGCGTTGACAGGGGAGAAAACATTCAGTACTTC. Its translation is CSVDRGENIQYF.

This chain connects TRBV4-1 to TRBJ2-7; a possible D gene is TRBD2 (6 bases). The germline V gene has CDR1 MGHRA and CDR2 YSYEKL. The CDR3 is 13 residues long. V lost 8 bases to trimming and J lost 3 bases, with 14 bases between them. The CDR3 region has the DNA TGCGCCAGCGGCGCCCCGGGACTCTACGAGCAGTACTTC. Its protein product is CASGAPGLYEQYF.

V gene TRBV27 combines with J gene TRBJ2-7, with D maybe TRBD1 (6 bases). CDR3 size: 15 residues. Germline-derived CDR1 and CDR2 are MNHEY and SMNVEV (reference sequence). The V end was cut by 6 bases, the J end by 3 bases, with 18 bases between. CDR3 residues: CASSLLQGLYYEQYF. DNA of the CDR3: TGTGCCAGCAGCCTCCTACAGGGTCTCTACTACGAGCAGTACTTC.

The V and J genes are TRBV29-1 and TRBJ2-1; 7 positions match TRBD1. With 1 base clipped from V and 8 bases from J, the junction kept 5 bases outside the gene matches. The CDR3 totals 13 residues. Germline V gene sequence: CDR1 SQVTM, CDR2 ANQGSEA. This CDR3 reads CSVEAIGQDEQFF. CDR3 coding DNA: TGCAGCGTTGAAGCGATAGGACAGGATGAGCAGTTCTTC.

This chain connects TRBV6-1 to TRBJ2-7; 10 bases align to TRBD1. J gave up 7 bases and V 6 bases, and 12 bases lay outside the gene matches. Per the germline V gene, CDR1 is MNHNS and CDR2 is SASEGT. The CDR3 loop spans 15 amino acids. The CDR3 bases are TGTGCCAGCAGGGGAGGGACAGGGGCTGCGGGAGAGCAGTACTTC. Encoded protein: CASRGGTGAAGEQYF.

The chain has TRBV7-8 and TRBJ1-1; D unresolved. The germline V gene encodes CDR1 SGHVS and CDR2 FQNEAQ. The CDR3 is made up of 14 amino acids. Trimming removed 1 base from V and 5 bases from J, with 11 bases in between. CDR3 sequence: CASSLDWGWTEAFF. CDR3 coding DNA: TGTGCCAGCAGCTTAGATTGGGGTTGGACTGAAGCTTTCTTT. Full variable domain (outside the CDR3, taken from reference TRBV7-8 and TRBJ1-1): GAGVSQSPRYKVAKRGQDVALRCDPISGHVSLFWYQQALGQGPEFLTYFQNEAQLDKSGLPSDRFFAERPEGSVSTLKIQRTQQEDSAVYLCASSLDWGWTEAFFGQGTRLTVV.

The CDR3 protein is CASSPGTGGTEAFF. The CDR3 coding sequence is TGTGCCAGCAGTCCCGGGACAGGGGGCACTGAAGCTTTCTTT. The chain has TRBV6-5 and TRBJ1-1; 11 bases map to TRBD1. This CDR3 has 14 amino acids. From germline, CDR1 is MNHEY and CDR2 SVGAGI. The J segment lost 4 bases and the V segment lost 5 bases, leaving 3 bases of the junction unmatched.

The rearrangement links TRBV29-1 to TRBJ1-3; TRBD1 matches 9 bases. The CDR3 spans 13 residues. V lost 6 bases, J lost 3 bases, and 3 bases stayed unmatched. Germline values: CDR1 SQVTM, CDR2 ANQGSEA. In DNA, the CDR3 is TGCAGCGTGCGGACAGGGGATGGAAACACCATATATTTT. Translated, it gives CSVRTGDGNTIYF. Drawing the rest from reference TRBV29-1 and TRBJ1-3, the complete variable domain is SAVISQKPSRDICQRGTSLTIQCQVDSQVTMMFWYRQQPGQSLTLIATANQGSEATYESGFVIDKFPISRPNLTFSTLTVSNMSPEDSSIYLCSVRTGDGNTIYFGEGSWLTVV.